This T cell receptor (beta chain) was sequenced during a study of CD8 T cells in ankylosing spondylitis. Overall study results and limits: In the blood and synovial fluid of reactive arthritis, some motif variants had been previously reported.

TCRdb re-derived calls from the 5' RACE reads in MiXCR, one entry per CDR3 protein. Here the sample spans some 39,000 distinct CDR3 sequences, roughly 13% being singletons. Notes on this clonotype: Its specificity is not known.

Trimming took off 3 bases at V and 4 bases at J, with 9 bases between the two ends. This CDR3 is built from 14 residues. The sequence was collected from a male donor with ankylosing spondylitis. The sequenced material came from synovial fluid, either unsorted or a sorted T cell fraction (not recorded which). This chain joins TRBV12-3 or TRBV12-4 and TRBJ2-2, with D possibly being TRBD2 (7 bases). The CDR3 here is CASSFGGPTGELFF. DNA for the CDR3: TGTGCCAGCAGTTTCGGGGGGCCCACCGGGGAGCTGTTTTTT.